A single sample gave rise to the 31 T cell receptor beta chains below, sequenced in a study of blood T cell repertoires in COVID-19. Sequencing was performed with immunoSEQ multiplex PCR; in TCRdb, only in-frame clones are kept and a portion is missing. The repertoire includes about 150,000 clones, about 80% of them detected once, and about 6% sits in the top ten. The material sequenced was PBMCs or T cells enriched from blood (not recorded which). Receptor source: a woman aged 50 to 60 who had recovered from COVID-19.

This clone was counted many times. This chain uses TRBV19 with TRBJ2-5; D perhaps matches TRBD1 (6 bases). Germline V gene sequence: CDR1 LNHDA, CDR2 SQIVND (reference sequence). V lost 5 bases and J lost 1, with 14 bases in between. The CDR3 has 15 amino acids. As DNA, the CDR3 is TGTGCCAGTAGTCCCCGACAGGCCCCCCAAGAGACCCAGTACTTC. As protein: CASSPRQAPQETQYF.

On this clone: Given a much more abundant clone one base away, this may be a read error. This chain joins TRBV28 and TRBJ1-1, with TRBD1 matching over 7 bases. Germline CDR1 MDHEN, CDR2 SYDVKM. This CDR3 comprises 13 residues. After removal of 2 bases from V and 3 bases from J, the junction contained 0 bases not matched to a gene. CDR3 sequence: CASSLQGDTEAFF. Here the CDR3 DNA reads TGTGCCAGCAGTTTACAGGGGGACACTGAAGCTTTCTTT.

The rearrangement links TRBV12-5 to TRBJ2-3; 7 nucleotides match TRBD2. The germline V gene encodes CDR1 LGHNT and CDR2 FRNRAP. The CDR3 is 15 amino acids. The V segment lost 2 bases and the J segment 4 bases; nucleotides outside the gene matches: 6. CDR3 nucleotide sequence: TGTGCTAGTGGTTTGAAGGCAGGGAGGGCAGATACGCAGTATTTT. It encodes CASGLKAGRADTQYF.

The CDR3 sequence: CASSDLGAPEYF. The CDR3 coding sequence is TGTGCCAGCAGTGACCTGGGGGCCCCCGAGTACTTC. The rearrangement joins TRBV6-4 to TRBJ2-7, with D possibly being TRBD1 (6 bases). Germline CDR1 MRHNA, CDR2 SNTAGT. V was pared by 2 bases and J by 11 bases, with 13 bases between. The CDR3 runs to 12 residues.

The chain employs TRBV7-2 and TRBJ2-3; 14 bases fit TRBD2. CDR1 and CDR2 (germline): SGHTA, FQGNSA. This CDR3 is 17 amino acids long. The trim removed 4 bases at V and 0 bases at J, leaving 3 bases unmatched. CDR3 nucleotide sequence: TGTGCCAGCAGCTCCGGACTAGCGGGGGGTAGCACAGATACGCAGTATTTT. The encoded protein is CASSSGLAGGSTDTQYF.

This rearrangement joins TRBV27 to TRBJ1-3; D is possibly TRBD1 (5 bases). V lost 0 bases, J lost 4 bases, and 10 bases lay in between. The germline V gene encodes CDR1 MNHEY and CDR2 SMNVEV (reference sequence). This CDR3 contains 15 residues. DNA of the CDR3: TGTGCCAGCAGTTTATCGGGGGGATCCGGAAACACCATATATTTT. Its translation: CASSLSGGSGNTIYF.

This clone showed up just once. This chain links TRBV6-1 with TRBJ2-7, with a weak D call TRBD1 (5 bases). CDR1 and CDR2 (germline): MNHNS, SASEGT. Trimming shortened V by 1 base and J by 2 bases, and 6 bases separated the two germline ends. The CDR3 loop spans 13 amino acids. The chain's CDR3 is CASSEGQTYEQYV. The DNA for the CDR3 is TGTGCCAGCAGTGAAGGACAGACCTACGAGCAGTACGTC.

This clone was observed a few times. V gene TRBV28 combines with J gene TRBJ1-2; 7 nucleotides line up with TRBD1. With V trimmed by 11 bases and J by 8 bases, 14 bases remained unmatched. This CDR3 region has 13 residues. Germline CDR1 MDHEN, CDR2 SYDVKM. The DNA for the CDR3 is TGTGCCGGGAGAGGGGGCGCGGGCGGCGGCTACACCTTC. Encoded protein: CAGRGGAGGGYTF.

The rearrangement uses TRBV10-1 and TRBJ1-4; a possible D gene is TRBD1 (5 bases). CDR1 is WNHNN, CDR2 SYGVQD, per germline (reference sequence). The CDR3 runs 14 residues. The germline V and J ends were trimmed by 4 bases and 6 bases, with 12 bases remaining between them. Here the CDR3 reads CASSGGSKDEKLFF. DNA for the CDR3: TGCGCCAGCAGTGGGGGCAGTAAGGATGAAAAACTGTTTTTT.

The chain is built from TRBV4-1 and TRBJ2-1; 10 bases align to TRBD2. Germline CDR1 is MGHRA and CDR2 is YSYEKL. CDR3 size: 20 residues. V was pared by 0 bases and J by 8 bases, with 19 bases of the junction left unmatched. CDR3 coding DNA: TGCGCCAGCAGCCAAGATGGGGGGCCTAGCGGGGGAACAGGGATGTATGAGCAGTTCTTC. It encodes CASSQDGGPSGGTGMYEQFF.

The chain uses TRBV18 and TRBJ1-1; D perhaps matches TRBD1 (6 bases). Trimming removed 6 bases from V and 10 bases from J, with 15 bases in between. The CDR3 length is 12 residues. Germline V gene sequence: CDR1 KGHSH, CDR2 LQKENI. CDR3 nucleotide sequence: TGTGCCAGCTCTCCTGGACAGCGTACAGCTTTCTTT. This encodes CASSPGQRTAFF.

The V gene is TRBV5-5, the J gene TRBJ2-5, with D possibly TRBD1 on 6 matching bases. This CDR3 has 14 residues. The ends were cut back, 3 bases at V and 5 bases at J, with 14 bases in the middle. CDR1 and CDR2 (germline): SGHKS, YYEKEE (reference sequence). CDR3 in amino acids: CASSSGTPGETQYF. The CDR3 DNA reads TGTGCCAGCAGCTCCGGGACACCGGGGGAGACCCAGTACTTC.

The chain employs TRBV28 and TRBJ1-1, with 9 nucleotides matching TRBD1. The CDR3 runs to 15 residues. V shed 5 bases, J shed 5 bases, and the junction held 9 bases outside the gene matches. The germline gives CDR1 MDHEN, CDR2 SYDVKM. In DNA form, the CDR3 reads TGTGCCAGCAGTCTTTCCGGGACAGGGTGGACTGAAGCTTTCTTT. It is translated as CASSLSGTGWTEAFF.

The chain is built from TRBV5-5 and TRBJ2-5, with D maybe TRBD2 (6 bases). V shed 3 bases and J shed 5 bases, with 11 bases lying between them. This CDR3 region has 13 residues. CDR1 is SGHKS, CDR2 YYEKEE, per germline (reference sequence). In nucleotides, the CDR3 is TGTGCCAGCAGCTACACCGGGGGTGAGACCCAGTACTTC. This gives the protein CASSYTGGETQYF.

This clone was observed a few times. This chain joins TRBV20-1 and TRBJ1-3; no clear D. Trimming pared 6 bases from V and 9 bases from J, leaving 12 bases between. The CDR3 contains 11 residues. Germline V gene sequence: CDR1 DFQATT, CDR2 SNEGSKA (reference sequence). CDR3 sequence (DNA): TGCAGTGCCATGGGTCGGGGCACCATATATTTT. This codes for CSAMGRGTIYF.

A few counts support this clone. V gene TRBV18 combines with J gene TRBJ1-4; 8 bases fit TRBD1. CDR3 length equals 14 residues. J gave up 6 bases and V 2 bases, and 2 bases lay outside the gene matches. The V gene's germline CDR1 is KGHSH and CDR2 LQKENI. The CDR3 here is CASSPMTGDEKLFF. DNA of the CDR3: TGTGCCAGCTCACCAATGACAGGGGATGAAAAACTGTTTTTT.

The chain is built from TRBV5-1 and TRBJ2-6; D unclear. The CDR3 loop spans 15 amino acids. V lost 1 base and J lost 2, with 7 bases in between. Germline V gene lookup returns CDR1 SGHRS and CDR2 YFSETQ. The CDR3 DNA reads TGCGCCAGCAGCTTGCTAGAGGCTGGGGCCAACGTCCTGACTTTC. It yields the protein CASSLLEAGANVLTF. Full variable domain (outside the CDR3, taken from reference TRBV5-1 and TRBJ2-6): KAGVTQTPRYLIKTRGQQVTLSCSPISGHRSVSWYQQTPGQGLQFLFEYFSETQRNKGNFPGRFSGRQFSNSRSEMNVSTLELGDSALYLCASSLLEAGANVLTFGAGSRLTVL.

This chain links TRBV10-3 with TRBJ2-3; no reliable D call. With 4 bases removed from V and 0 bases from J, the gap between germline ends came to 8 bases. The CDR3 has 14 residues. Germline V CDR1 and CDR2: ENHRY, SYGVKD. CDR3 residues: CAISGEESTDTQYF. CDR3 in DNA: TGTGCCATCAGTGGTGAGGAGAGCACAGATACGCAGTATTTT.

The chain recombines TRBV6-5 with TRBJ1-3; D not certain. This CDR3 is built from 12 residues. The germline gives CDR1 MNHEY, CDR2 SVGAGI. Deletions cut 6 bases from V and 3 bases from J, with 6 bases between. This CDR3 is CASSLHGNTIYF. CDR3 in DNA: TGTGCCAGCAGCTTACATGGAAACACCATATATTTT.

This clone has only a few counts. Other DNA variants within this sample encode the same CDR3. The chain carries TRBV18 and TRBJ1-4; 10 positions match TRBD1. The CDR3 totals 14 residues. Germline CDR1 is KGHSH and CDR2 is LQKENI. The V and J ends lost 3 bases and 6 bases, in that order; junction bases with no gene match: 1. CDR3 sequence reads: CASSPGTGDEKLFF. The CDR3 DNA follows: TGTGCCAGCTCACCCGGGACAGGGGATGAAAAACTGTTTTTT.

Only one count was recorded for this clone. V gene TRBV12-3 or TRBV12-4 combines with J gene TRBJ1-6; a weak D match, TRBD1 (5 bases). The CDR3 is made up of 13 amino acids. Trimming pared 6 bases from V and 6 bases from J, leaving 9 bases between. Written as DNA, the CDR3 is TGTGCCAGCAGCCGACAGATTAATTCACCCCTCCACTTT. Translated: CASSRQINSPLHF.

CDR3 sequence: CASSPGTGTGGQPQHF. DNA of the CDR3: TGTGCCAGCAGCCCTGGGACCGGGACTGGGGGTCAGCCCCAGCATTTT. The genes are TRBV5-8 and TRBJ1-5; weak D call: TRBD1 (5 bases). This CDR3 is built from 16 residues. Trimming took off 4 bases at V and 6 bases at J, with 20 bases between the two ends. In germline, CDR1 is SGHTS, CDR2 YDEGEE.

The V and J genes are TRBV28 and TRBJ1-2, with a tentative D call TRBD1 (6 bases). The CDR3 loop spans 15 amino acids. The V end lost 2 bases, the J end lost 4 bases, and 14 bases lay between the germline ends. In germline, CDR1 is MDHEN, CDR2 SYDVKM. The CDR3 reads CASSLPWTDRYGYTF. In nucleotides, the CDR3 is TGTGCCAGCAGTTTACCTTGGACAGACCGCTATGGCTACACCTTC.

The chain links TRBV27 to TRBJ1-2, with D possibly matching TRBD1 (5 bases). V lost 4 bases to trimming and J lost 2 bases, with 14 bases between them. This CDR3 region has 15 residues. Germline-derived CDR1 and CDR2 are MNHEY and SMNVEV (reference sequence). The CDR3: CASSSKGFLNYGYTF. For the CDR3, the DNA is TGTGCCAGCAGTTCCAAGGGGTTCCTAAACTATGGCTACACCTTC.

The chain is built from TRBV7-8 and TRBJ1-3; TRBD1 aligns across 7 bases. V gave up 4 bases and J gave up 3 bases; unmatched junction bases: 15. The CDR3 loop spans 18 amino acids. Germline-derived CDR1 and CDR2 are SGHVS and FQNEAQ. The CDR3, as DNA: TGTGCCAGCAGCTCTCGACAGGGATCGGTAATCCGTGGAAACACCATATATTTT. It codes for CASSSRQGSVIRGNTIYF.

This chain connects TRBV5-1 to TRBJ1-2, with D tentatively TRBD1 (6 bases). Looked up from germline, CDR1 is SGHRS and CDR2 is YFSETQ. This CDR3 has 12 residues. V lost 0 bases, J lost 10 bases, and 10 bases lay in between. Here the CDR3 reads CASSLGEGDYTF. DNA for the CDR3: TGCGCCAGCAGCTTGGGTGAGGGGGACTACACCTTC.

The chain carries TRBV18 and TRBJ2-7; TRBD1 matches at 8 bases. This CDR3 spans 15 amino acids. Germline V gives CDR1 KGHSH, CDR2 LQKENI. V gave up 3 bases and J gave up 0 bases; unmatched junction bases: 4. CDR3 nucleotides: TGTGCCAGCTCACCCGGACAGGGAGGCTCCTACGAGCAGTACGTC. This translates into CASSPGQGGSYEQYV.

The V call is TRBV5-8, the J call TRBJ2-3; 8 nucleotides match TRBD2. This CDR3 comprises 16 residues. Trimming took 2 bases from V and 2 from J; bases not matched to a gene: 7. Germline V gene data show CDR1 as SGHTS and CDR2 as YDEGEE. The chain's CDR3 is CASSFGAGGSTDTQYF. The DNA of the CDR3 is TGTGCCAGCAGCTTCGGCGCGGGGGGATCCACAGATACGCAGTATTTT.

The CDR3 DNA reads as TGCAGCGTCGAGAAAACAGGGGATAGGGGTTATGGCTACACCTTC. Residues: CSVEKTGDRGYGYTF. The rearrangement joins TRBV29-1 to TRBJ1-2; 7 bases agree with TRBD1. Germline CDR1 reads SQVTM; CDR2 reads ANQGSEA. The CDR3 is 15 residues long. The J segment lost 5 bases and the V segment lost 6 bases, leaving 15 bases of the junction unmatched. Together with reference TRBV29-1 and TRBJ1-2, the CDR3 gives the full variable domain: SAVISQKPSRDICQRGTSLTIQCQVDSQVTMMFWYRQQPGQSLTLIATANQGSEATYESGFVIDKFPISRPNLTFSTLTVSNMSPEDSSIYLCSVEKTGDRGYGYTFGSGTRLTVV.

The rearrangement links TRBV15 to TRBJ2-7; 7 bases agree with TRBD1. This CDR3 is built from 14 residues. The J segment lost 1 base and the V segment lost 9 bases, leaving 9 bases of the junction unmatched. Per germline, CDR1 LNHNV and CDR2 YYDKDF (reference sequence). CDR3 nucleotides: TGTGCCACTGGAGACCGGGACAGATCCTACGAGCAGTACTTC. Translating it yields CATGDRDRSYEQYF.

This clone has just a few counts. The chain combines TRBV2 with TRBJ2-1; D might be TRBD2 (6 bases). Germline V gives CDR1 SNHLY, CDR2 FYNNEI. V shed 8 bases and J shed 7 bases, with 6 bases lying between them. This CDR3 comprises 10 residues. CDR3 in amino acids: CASGGNEQFF. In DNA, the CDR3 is TGTGCCAGCGGGGGGAATGAGCAGTTCTTC.